One and the same sample provided the 18 T cell receptor beta chains below, sequenced in a study of cytomegalovirus exposure and HLA in healthy donors. PCR used 60 Vbeta primers and 13 Jbeta primers. Some clones are missing from TCRdb's copy, which holds only in-frame ones; the method was immunoSEQ multiplex PCR. The data contain about 98,000 clones, roughly 76% of them singletons. Material: PBMCs. The receptors derive from a human donor in good health.

This sequence joins TRBV30 and TRBJ2-1; 8 positions agree with TRBD2. Germline V gene sequence: CDR1 GTSNPN, CDR2 SVGIG (reference sequence). V trimming: 1 base; J trimming: 10 bases; junction bases outside the gene matches: 12. The CDR3 runs to 15 residues. The CDR3 sequence: CAWSARTSYPHEQFF. The CDR3, as DNA: TGTGCCTGGAGTGCGAGGACTAGCTATCCCCACGAGCAGTTCTTC.

As concerns this clone: The same CDR3 is also encoded by other DNA sequences in this sample. This chain links TRBV10-3 with TRBJ2-7, with 9 bases identical to TRBD1. Per the germline V gene, CDR1 is ENHRY and CDR2 is SYGVKD. Trimming took 6 bases from V and 4 from J; bases not matched to a gene: 7. The CDR3 runs 14 residues. CDR3 sequence reads: CAISDRGVSYEQYF. DNA for the CDR3: TGTGCCATCAGCGACAGGGGGGTTTCGTACGAGCAGTACTTC.

V is TRBV14 and J is TRBJ2-1; 10 bases line up with TRBD2. J was trimmed by 6 bases and V by 1 base; bases with no gene match: 3. The CDR3 has 15 residues. CDR1 SGHDN and CDR2 FVKESK come from the germline V gene. The CDR3 bases are TGTGCCAGCAGCCAAGCAGCGGGAGGGCCCAATGAGCAGTTCTTC. Translation: CASSQAAGGPNEQFF.

The J gene is TRBJ2-7, the V gene TRBV29-1; no clear D gene. Per the germline V gene, CDR1 is SQVTM and CDR2 is ANQGSEA. This CDR3 comprises 11 residues. V was pared by 5 bases and J by 2 bases, with 7 bases between. As DNA, the CDR3 is TGCAGCGTTTTACTCACCTACGAGCAGTACTTC. Its translation is CSVLLTYEQYF.

This clone was observed a few times. The chain is built from TRBV18 and TRBJ1-2; 7 positions match TRBD1. Germline V gene lookup returns CDR1 KGHSH and CDR2 LQKENI. CDR3 length equals 13 residues. Trimming removed 6 bases from V and 4 bases from J; junction bases left unmatched: 5. As DNA, the CDR3 is TGTGCCAGCTCGATGACAGGGCTCTATGGCTACACCTTC. It codes for CASSMTGLYGYTF.

The J gene is TRBJ2-2, the V gene TRBV5-1; D is unresolved. The V end was cut by 0 bases, the J end by 7 bases, with 4 bases between. The V gene's germline CDR1 is SGHRS and CDR2 YFSETQ. The CDR3 extends over 12 amino acids. The chain's CDR3 is CASSLASGELFF. The DNA of the CDR3 is TGCGCCAGCAGCTTGGCCAGCGGGGAGCTGTTTTTT.

The V gene is TRBV15, the J gene TRBJ2-3; no firm D call. Germline CDR1 reads LNHNV; CDR2 reads YYDKDF (reference sequence). Trimming left V 0 bases short and J 4 bases short, with 5 bases between. This CDR3 is built from 13 residues. DNA for the CDR3: TGTGCCACCAGCAGAGATTTCGCAGATACGCAGTATTTT. Translation gives CATSRDFADTQYF.

This clone was seen just once. V and J are TRBV5-4 and TRBJ2-2; 11 bases fit TRBD2. The CDR3 loop spans 16 amino acids. V lost 4 bases, J lost 3 bases, and 5 bases stayed unmatched. CDR1 SGHNT and CDR2 YYREEE come from the germline V gene (reference sequence). The CDR3 DNA sequence: TGTGCCAGCAGCCCAGGGACTAGCGGATACACCGGGGAGCTGTTTTTT. This encodes CASSPGTSGYTGELFF.

This chain links TRBV9 with TRBJ2-7, with 8 bases that match TRBD2. The junction had 5 bases not matched to a gene; V was cut back by 0 bases and J by 3 bases. The CDR3 totals 15 residues. Germline-derived CDR1 and CDR2 are SGDLS and YYNGEE. CDR3 protein: CASSVAGGDNYEQYF. Written as DNA, the CDR3 is TGTGCCAGCAGCGTAGCGGGGGGGGATAACTACGAGCAGTACTTC.

CDR3 sequence: CSVGRGGNEQFF. CDR3 DNA sequence: TGCAGCGTGGGTCGGGGGGGAAATGAGCAGTTCTTC. The V call is TRBV29-1, the J call TRBJ2-1; TRBD2 aligns across 8 bases. CDR3 length: 12 residues. The trim removed 6 bases at V and 7 bases at J, leaving 5 bases unmatched. In germline, CDR1 is SQVTM, CDR2 ANQGSEA.

The chain uses TRBV10-3 and TRBJ2-3; possible D gene TRBD1, 6 bases. This CDR3 region has 15 residues. V lost 11 bases, J lost 0 bases, and 18 bases lay in between. Germline V lookup: CDR1 ENHRY, CDR2 SYGVKD. CDR3 in amino acids: CASRRNRDSTDTQYF. CDR3 DNA: TGTGCCTCACGTCGCAACAGGGACAGCACAGATACGCAGTATTTT.

The chain joins TRBV5-5 to TRBJ2-7; 9 positions match TRBD2. CDR3 size: 14 residues. Trimming took 0 bases from V and 6 from J; bases not matched to a gene: 4. Germline V gene sequence: CDR1 SGHKS, CDR2 YYEKEE (reference sequence). The CDR3 reads CASSLARGGVEQYF. CDR3 sequence (DNA): TGTGCCAGCAGCTTGGCGCGGGGGGGTGTCGAGCAGTACTTC. Full variable domain (missing parts from reference TRBV5-5 and TRBJ2-7): DAGVTQSPTHLIKTRGQQVTLRCSPISGHKSVSWYQQVLGQGPQFIFQYYEKEERGRGNFPDRFSARQFPNYSSELNVNALLLGDSALYLCASSLARGGVEQYFGPGTRLTVT.

This chain connects TRBV27 to TRBJ2-7; 9 nucleotides align to TRBD1. The V gene's germline CDR1 is MNHEY and CDR2 SMNVEV (reference sequence). CDR3 length: 14 amino acids. The junction had 6 bases not matched to a gene; V was cut back by 5 bases and J by 4 bases. CDR3 in amino acids: CASSRTGGEYEQYF. CDR3 sequence (DNA): TGTGCCAGCAGTCGAACAGGGGGCGAATACGAGCAGTACTTC.

This clone was recorded a few times. The genes are TRBV5-6 and TRBJ2-4, with a weak D call TRBD1 (5 bases). Germline values: CDR1 SGHDT, CDR2 YYEEEE. V lost 0 bases, J lost 6 bases, and 13 bases lay in between. CDR3 length: 15 residues. CDR3 nucleotides: TGTGCCAGCAGCTTGGCAGGGCAGGGTCTAAACATTCAGTACTTC. The encoded protein is CASSLAGQGLNIQYF.

The chain employs TRBV5-1 and TRBJ1-2; possibly TRBD1 for D (6 bases). Looked up from germline, CDR1 is SGHRS and CDR2 is YFSETQ. The V and J ends lost 0 bases and 8 bases respectively, with 14 bases between them. CDR3 size: 14 residues. The CDR3 protein is CASSLDRAVAGYTF. In DNA, the CDR3 is TGCGCCAGCAGCTTGGACAGGGCGGTCGCAGGCTACACCTTC. The whole variable domain, filled in from reference TRBV5-1 and TRBJ1-2, reads KAGVTQTPRYLIKTRGQQVTLSCSPISGHRSVSWYQQTPGQGLQFLFEYFSETQRNKGNFPGRFSGRQFSNSRSEMNVSTLELGDSALYLCASSLDRAVAGYTFGSGTRLTVV.

The V call is TRBV7-9, the J call TRBJ2-6, with 8 bases identical to TRBD1. V shed 3 bases and J 0 bases; nucleotides not matched to a gene: 10. This CDR3 comprises 19 residues. Per the germline V gene, CDR1 is SEHNR and CDR2 is FQNEAQ (reference sequence). CDR3 bases: TGTGCCAGCAGCTTCGCGGCAACAGGGGGGCACTCTGGGGCCAACGTCCTGACTTTC. Translation: CASSFAATGGHSGANVLTF. The variable domain in full, with the rest retrieved from reference TRBV7-9 and TRBJ2-6, is DTGVSQNPRHKITKRGQNVTFRCDPISEHNRLYWYRQTLGQGPEFLTYFQNEAQLEKSRLLSDRFSAERPKGSFSTLEIQRTEQGDSAMYLCASSFAATGGHSGANVLTFGAGSRLTVL.

This chain links TRBV28 with TRBJ1-5; tentatively, D is TRBD1 (6 bases). Trimming pared 8 bases from V and 6 bases from J, leaving 20 bases between. Germline CDR1 is MDHEN and CDR2 is SYDVKM. This CDR3 has 15 amino acids. CDR3 loop: CASGRNTGLIQPQHF. For the CDR3, the DNA is TGTGCCAGCGGGCGGAATACAGGGTTAATTCAGCCCCAGCATTTT.

The chain is built from TRBV6-6 and TRBJ1-3; 7 nucleotides agree with TRBD1. V lost 2 bases to trimming and J lost 2 bases; unmatched junction nucleotides: 6. This CDR3 is built from 16 residues. Germline values: CDR1 MNHNY, CDR2 SVGAGI (reference sequence). The DNA for the CDR3 is TGTGCCAGCAGTTACGGACAGGTTCCCCCTGGAAACACCATATATTTT. Its protein product is CASSYGQVPPGNTIYF.